This TCR beta chain was sequenced during a study of glioma-infiltrating T cells after dendritic cell vaccination. Study-wide findings and caveats: Complete blood and tumor specimen sets were limited to few patients.

The germline V and J ends were trimmed by 4 bases and 6 bases, with 18 bases remaining between them. Germline CDR1 and CDR2: MNHNS and SASEGT. This CDR3 spans 15 amino acids. This sample's time point: after dendritic cell vaccination, including at tumor progression/relapse. This clone has only a few counts. Its antigen is undetermined. Sequencing used immunoSEQ multiplex PCR; TCRdb keeps in-frame clones, though not all of them. The repertoire holds 110,000 or so clones, with 90% as singletons. The material was blood, obtained after dendritic cell vaccination. The genes are TRBV6-1 and TRBJ1-1, with D perhaps TRBD1 (5 bases). This clonotype was obtained from a human donor with glioblastoma. CDR3 nucleotides: TGTGCCAGCAGTGGATTTGGGCAGGGTAGGTCTGAAGCTTTCTTT. Translation gives CASSGFGQGRSEAFF.